The clone carrying this T cell receptor beta chain was counted many times. This CDR3 has 14 residues. The germline CDR1 and CDR2 sequences are MGHRA and YSYEKL. The V and J ends lost 6 bases and 0 bases respectively, with 11 bases between them. Clinicians diagnosed using symptoms, serum thyroxine, TRAb, thyroid ultrasound and orbital computed tomography. PBMCs were isolated by Ficoll-Paque density gradient centrifugation, using 8 to 10 ml of fresh peripheral blood as the starting material. The sample belongs to a study of Graves' ophthalmopathy and Graves' hyperthyroidism. Investigators amplified TCR beta CDR3 regions from RNA transcripts. RT-PCR in the first round used HTBI primers; a second-round multiplex PCR followed. TCRdb independently ran MiXCR on the multiplex PCR reads; one entry per CDR3 protein. The repertoire holds around 400,000 distinct CDR3 sequences, with approximately 20% as singletons.

Source material: peripheral blood. The chain is built from TRBV4-1 and TRBJ1-1, with D unclear. This TCR derives from a woman aged 18-29 years with Graves' ophthalmopathy. CDR3 in amino acids: CASSFGVVNTEAFF. The CDR3 DNA is TGCGCCAGCAGTTTCGGGGTGGTGAACACTGAAGCTTTCTTT.